This TCR beta chain was captured by sequencing in a study of cytomegalovirus exposure and HLA in healthy donors. CDR3 size: 14 residues. The V and J ends lost 2 bases and 6 bases respectively, with 11 bases between them. Per germline, CDR1 SEHNR and CDR2 FQNEAQ (reference sequence). Both 60 Vbeta primers and 13 Jbeta primers went into the PCR. Original data processing: Later work found tens of millions of unique TCR beta chains, with approximately 12 million shared. Generated by immunoSEQ multiplex PCR, the TCRdb table keeps only in-frame clones and is missing some. The V and J calls and clone size are taken from that table; D and trimming were inferred from the DNA. The repertoire holds about 76,000 clones, over 65% seen once, with about 15% in the top ten. Study observations and caveats: A later analysis by the authors found several of the most significant clusters apparently linked to common viral pathogens.

As to this clone: The antigen is unknown.

The sequenced sample was PBMCs. This clonotype was obtained from a middle-aged woman in good health and CMV-seropositive. V gene TRBV7-9 combines with J gene TRBJ2-1; D is undetermined. The CDR3 sequence is CASSLKITSNEQFF. CDR3 coding DNA: TGTGCCAGCAGCTTAAAGATCACAAGCAATGAGCAGTTCTTC.